These 21 T cell receptor beta chains came from one sample sequenced in a study of T cell repertoires in cytomegalovirus infection. These receptors lack a known antigen. One entry per CDR3 protein, called by TCRdb with MiXCR from the reads. The sample contains under 350,000 distinct CDR3 sequences, around 20% of which appear only once. The sample was cultured PBMCs, taken from culture after CMV antigen stimulation. Receptors originate from a human donor in good health (CMV status not recorded). Some clones in this sample may be carry-over from other donors' samples.

This clonotype was counted a few times. The chain recombines TRBV20-1 with TRBJ2-1; D ambiguous. Germline CDR1 reads DFQATT; CDR2 reads SNEGSKA (reference sequence). With 3 bases removed from V and 7 bases from J, the gap between germline ends came to 10 bases. CDR3 size: 12 residues. The CDR3 DNA is TGCAGTGCTAGGCGAACACCAAATGAGCAGTTCTTC. Translation gives CSARRTPNEQFF.

The table lists this clonotype with a few counts. The chain joins TRBV12-3 or TRBV12-4 to TRBJ2-3; 12 bases map to TRBD1. The CDR3 is 15 residues long. V lost 1 base to trimming and J lost 7 bases; unmatched junction nucleotides: 3. The CDR3 DNA follows: TGTGCCAGCAGTTTAGTAGGGACAGGGGGCAATACGCAGTATTTT. It is translated as CASSLVGTGGNTQYF.

This clonotype was recorded many times. CDR3 loop: CASSLNGKDTQYF. CDR3 nucleotide sequence: TGTGCCAGCAGCTTAAATGGAAAAGATACGCAGTATTTT. This chain connects TRBV7-6 to TRBJ2-3; D is unclear. CDR1 SGHVS and CDR2 FNYEAQ come from the germline V gene. V dropped 2 bases and J dropped 5 bases, with 8 bases sitting between them. This CDR3 is 13 amino acids long.

DNA of the CDR3: TGTGCCAGCAGTTACGGGGGCCCTAACTATGGCTACACCTTC. Its protein product is CASSYGGPNYGYTF. This chain links TRBV6-5 with TRBJ1-2; TRBD1 might be the D (6 bases). The CDR3 contains 14 residues. The V and J ends lost 2 bases and 0 bases respectively, with 7 bases between them. Looked up from germline, CDR1 is MNHEY and CDR2 is SVGAGI.

The chain couples TRBV7-2 to TRBJ2-1; 7 positions match TRBD2. V gave up 1 base and J gave up 2 bases; unmatched junction bases: 5. Per the germline V gene, CDR1 is SGHTA and CDR2 is FQGNSA. CDR3 length: 16 amino acids. The CDR3 coding sequence is TGTGCCAGCAGCTTAGTGCGGGGAGGGGCCTACAATGAGCAGTTCTTC. Protein product: CASSLVRGGAYNEQFF.

This clonotype appeared many times. The genes are TRBV6-2 or TRBV6-3 and TRBJ2-1, with TRBD2 matching over 7 bases. Germline CDR1 and CDR2: MNHEY and SVGEGT. CDR3 length equals 14 residues. V gave up 6 bases and J gave up 7 bases; unmatched junction bases: 9. CDR3 protein: CASRPLGGGNEQFF. The CDR3 nucleotides read TGTGCCAGCAGGCCTTTGGGGGGAGGGAATGAGCAGTTCTTC.

The gene calls are TRBV20-1 and TRBJ2-3; D is tentatively TRBD1 or TRBD2 (5 bases each). V was pared by 6 bases and J by 2 bases, with 21 bases between. The CDR3 contains 16 residues. Germline-derived CDR1 and CDR2 are DFQATT and SNEGSKA (reference sequence). The CDR3 spells CSAHSGAGLLTDTQYF. The CDR3 nucleotides read TGCAGTGCCCACTCCGGGGCCGGACTCCTCACAGATACGCAGTATTTT.

In its sample, this clonotype was seen many times. The CDR3 loop is CASSLGYSQETQYF. Here the CDR3 DNA reads TGTGCCAGCAGCTTAGGTTACAGCCAAGAGACCCAGTACTTC. This chain uses TRBV7-6 with TRBJ2-5; unclear D gene. Germline CDR1 SGHVS, CDR2 FNYEAQ. Trimming removed 1 base from V and 1 base from J, with 7 bases in between. The CDR3 is 14 residues long.

This clonotype occurred a few times. The chain couples TRBV12-3 or TRBV12-4 to TRBJ2-7; no definite D call. This CDR3 has 13 residues. The ends were cut back, 3 bases at V and 0 bases at J, with 6 bases in the middle. As DNA, the CDR3 is TGTGCCAGCAGTTTCAGGAACTCCTACGAGCAGTACTTC. Translating it yields CASSFRNSYEQYF.

In this sample, this clonotype turned up many times. The chain carries TRBV6-2 or TRBV6-3 and TRBJ2-1; 11 bases agree with TRBD2. This CDR3 has 18 amino acids. V shed 6 bases, J shed 0 bases, and the junction held 10 bases outside the gene matches. Germline V gene sequence: CDR1 MNHEY, CDR2 SVGEGT. The CDR3 coding sequence is TGTGCCAGCAGCATCATAGCGGGAGGGCGAAGCTCCTACAATGAGCAGTTCTTC. Its translation: CASSIIAGGRSSYNEQFF.

This chain joins TRBV24-1 and TRBJ2-2; TRBD2 matches at 9 bases. The CDR3 has 14 residues. Germline V gene data show CDR1 as KGHDR and CDR2 as SFDVKD. V was clipped by 9 bases and J by 5 bases; unmatched bases: 6. The CDR3 here is CATRAGGKTGELFF. The CDR3 DNA reads TGTGCCACCCGAGCGGGAGGAAAAACCGGGGAGCTGTTTTTT.

This clonotype was seen only a few times. The chain carries TRBV2 and TRBJ2-3; D may be TRBD1 (5 bases). This CDR3 is 14 amino acids long. Germline values: CDR1 SNHLY, CDR2 FYNNEI. V lost 4 bases and J lost 4, with 12 bases in between. The CDR3 here is CASSGRRVADTQYF. CDR3 in DNA: TGTGCCAGCAGTGGTCGCAGGGTGGCAGATACGCAGTATTTT.

The chain joins TRBV6-5 to TRBJ1-5; possible D gene TRBD1, 5 bases. V lost 0 bases and J 5 bases, leaving 11 bases between the germline ends. CDR1 and CDR2 (germline): MNHEY, SVGAGI. The CDR3 consists of 15 residues. The CDR3 loop reads CASSYSYRDYQPQHF. The CDR3 DNA is TGTGCCAGCAGTTACTCGTATAGGGACTATCAGCCCCAGCATTTT.

This chain uses TRBV28 with TRBJ1-4; perhaps TRBD1 as D (5 bases). The germline CDR1 and CDR2 sequences are MDHEN and SYDVKM. V lost 5 bases and J 0 bases, leaving 13 bases between the germline ends. The CDR3 loop spans 16 amino acids. CDR3 sequence reads: CASSRPRVTTNEKLFF. For the CDR3, the DNA is TGTGCCAGCAGTCGACCCAGGGTTACAACTAATGAAAAACTGTTTTTT.

This chain joins TRBV15 and TRBJ2-3; D is unresolved. Germline CDR1 is LNHNV and CDR2 is YYDKDF (reference sequence). This CDR3 contains 13 residues. The V end lost 3 bases, the J end lost 2 bases, and 6 bases lay between the germline ends. The CDR3 protein is CATSSGSTDTQYF. CDR3 bases: TGTGCCACCAGCAGCGGGTCCACAGATACGCAGTATTTT.

The sample holds a few counts of this clonotype. The chain joins TRBV20-1 to TRBJ1-2; D is undetermined. Germline CDR1 DFQATT, CDR2 SNEGSKA (reference sequence). CDR3 size: 14 residues. The ends were cut back, 2 bases at V and 4 bases at J, with 14 bases in the middle. The CDR3 sequence: CSARPPDAVYGYTF. As DNA, the CDR3 is TGCAGTGCTAGACCCCCGGACGCTGTCTATGGCTACACCTTC.

The sample holds a few counts of this clonotype. CDR3 bases: TGTGCCAGCAGTTACTCGAAGGCGGTTCTACCAGAGTTCTTC. This sequence encodes CASSYSKAVLPEFF. The chain recombines TRBV6-5 with TRBJ2-1; D not certain. This CDR3 region has 14 residues. The germline gives CDR1 MNHEY, CDR2 SVGAGI. V lost 0 bases, J lost 14 bases, and 17 bases lay in between.

V usage is TRBV7-9 and J usage is TRBJ1-1; D not certain. CDR3 size: 15 residues. Germline values: CDR1 SEHNR, CDR2 FQNEAQ (reference sequence). V shed 2 bases and J shed 2 bases, with 12 bases lying between them. CDR3 DNA sequence: TGTGCCAGCAGCTTACCCACATATGTTAACACTGAAGCTTTCTTT. Residues: CASSLPTYVNTEAFF.

The chain carries TRBV9 and TRBJ2-1; TRBD2 aligns across 11 bases. V was clipped by 3 bases and J by 4 bases; unmatched bases: 9. Looked up from germline, CDR1 is SGDLS and CDR2 is YYNGEE. This CDR3 is built from 17 residues. CDR3 sequence (DNA): TGTGCCAGCAGCGGGACCGATAGCGGGAGGGGGTACAATGAGCAGTTCTTC. Protein sequence: CASSGTDSGRGYNEQFF.

This chain links TRBV29-1 with TRBJ2-1; D possibly corresponds to TRBD2 (6 bases). Trimming left V 3 bases short and J 8 bases short, with 14 bases between. Germline CDR1 is SQVTM and CDR2 is ANQGSEA. The CDR3 runs 13 residues. Here the CDR3 reads CSVDRPGTDEQFF. DNA for the CDR3: TGCAGCGTTGACCGACCAGGGACTGATGAGCAGTTCTTC.

The V call is TRBV20-1, the J call TRBJ2-2, with 8 bases fitting TRBD1. The CDR3 runs 14 residues. The V and J ends lost 5 bases and 4 bases, in that order; junction bases with no gene match: 6. Germline CDR1 reads DFQATT; CDR2 reads SNEGSKA (reference sequence). The chain's CDR3 is CSAFRTGITGELFF. For the CDR3, the DNA is TGCAGTGCTTTTAGGACAGGGATCACCGGGGAGCTGTTTTTT.